The T cell receptor (beta chain) under discussion was sequenced for a study of control samples from healthy donors and cancer patients. TCRdb keeps only in-frame clones here, not all; method: immunoSEQ multiplex PCR. This sample carries roughly 220,000 clones, 85% to 95% of them seen once, and the ten largest clones take about 1.4%. Germline V gene sequence: CDR1 SGHRS, CDR2 YFSETQ. This CDR3 has 15 residues. J lost 2 bases, V lost 0 bases, and 0 bases had no gene match. Turning to this clone: Different DNA sequences within this sample yield the same CDR3.

The sequenced sample consisted of blood. The chain is built from TRBV5-1 and TRBJ2-1; 9 nucleotides match TRBD2. This receptor was obtained from a man aged 50 to 60 in good health. The CDR3 nucleotides are TGCGCCAGCAGCTTGGCTAGCGGGGCCTACAATGAGCAGTTCTTC. Translation: CASSLASGAYNEQFF.